The table lists the clone carrying this TCR beta chain with a count of one. Here immunoSEQ multiplex PCR was the method, and the copy in TCRdb shows in-frame clones only, minus some. The sample lists roughly 40,000 clones, approximately 92% occurring once. Germline assignment: CDR1 SNHLY and CDR2 FYNNEI. The CDR3 loop spans 15 amino acids. The V end was cut by 4 bases, the J end by 2 bases, with 9 bases between. The source of the sample is a study of T cell changes during pregnancy in multiple sclerosis. This sequence was found in a female donor with multiple sclerosis, enrolled in a pregnancy study. The chain combines TRBV2 with TRBJ2-6; no clear D gene. Sequences were derived from peripheral blood, sampled before pregnancy. CDR3 protein: CASSAGLAGANVLTF. The CDR3 nucleotides are TGTGCCAGCAGTGCCGGGTTGGCTGGGGCCAACGTCCTGACTTTC. Using reference TRBV2 and TRBJ2-6 for the parts outside the CDR3, the full variable domain is EPEVTQTPSHQVTQMGQEVILRCVPISNHLYFYWYRQILGQKVEFLVSFYNNEISEKSEIFDDQFSVERPDGSNFTLKIRSTKLEDSAMYFCASSAGLAGANVLTFGAGSRLTVL.